The rows below give T cell receptor beta chains drawn from one sample of a study of human T cells and chemical hapten exposure. MiXCR, run by TCRdb on the RACE reads, gives a single entry per CDR3 protein. The sample carries roughly 380,000 distinct CDR3 sequences, 6% to 7% recorded once. The source material was whole blood, sampled in connection with sensitization to the hapten diphenylcyclopropenone (DPC). All receptors come from a woman between 18 and 29 years old with alopecia areata. Some clones in this sample may be carry-over from other donors' samples. CDR3s include the opening cysteine and the closing phenylalanine or tryptophan. D genes are given only for firm matches. Only some rows state a clone size, as once, few, many or a class for expanded clones.

j_call d_call v_call cdr3_length clone_size cdr3_nt cdr3_aa
TRBJ1-1 - TRBV6-6 12 many TGTGCCAGCAGTTACTCGCTAGGTGAAGCTTTCTTT CASSYSLGEAFF
TRBJ2-3 TRBD2 TRBV4-3 20 few TGCGCCAGCAGCCAAGATACAGGCGCTAGCGGGGGCCGTAGCACAGATACGCAGTATTTT CASSQDTGASGGRSTDTQYF
TRBJ1-1 - TRBV4-2 13 many TGTGCCAGCAGCCAGCGGATAAACACTGAAGCTTTCTTT CASSQRINTEAFF
TRBJ1-5 - TRBV7-2 14 many TGTGCCAGCAGCGCCGGTATTAGCAATCAGCCCCAGCATTTT CASSAGISNQPQHF
TRBJ2-7 - TRBV2 14 few TGTGCCAGCACCCCCCTTGGCGGAGCCTACGAGCAGTACTTC CASTPLGGAYEQYF
TRBJ2-1 TRBD1 TRBV10-3 12 - TGTGCCATCAGCGGGGACAGCAATGAGCGGTTCTTC CAISGDSNERFF
TRBJ1-5 - TRBV20-1 16 many TGCAGTGCTAGAGATAATTCCAGGGCCGGATGGCAGCCCCAGCATTTT CSARDNSRAGWQPQHF
TRBJ2-2 - TRBV6-2/TRBV6-3 13 few TGTGCCAGCAGGCCAGGCTTTGCCGGGGAGCTGTTTTTT CASRPGFAGELFF
TRBJ2-1 - TRBV12-3/TRBV12-4 12 few TGTGCCAGCAGTCCCCCGGTAGATGAGCAGTTCTTC CASSPPVDEQFF
TRBJ1-6 TRBD1 TRBV10-3 17 many TGTGCCATCAGTGAGTCCCCCACGACAGGGCTCGGGACACCCCTCCACTTT CAISESPTTGLGTPLHF
TRBJ2-5 - TRBV5-1 14 few TGCGCCAGCAGCTCAGAAAGGCCGAGAGAGACCCAGTACTTC CASSSERPRETQYF
TRBJ2-7 - TRBV6-5 14 many TGTGCCAGCAAGAATAAGGCCAGGGGTAGCGAGCAGTACTTC CASKNKARGSEQYF
TRBJ2-1 - TRBV11-2 14 - TGTGCCACACTCTCGATCGAGTTGGGGAATGAGCAGTTCTTC CATLSIELGNEQFF
TRBJ1-1 - TRBV4-2 14 few TGTGCCAGCAGCCAAGATCTAAGGGAAACTGAAGCTTTCTTT CASSQDLRETEAFF
TRBJ2-5 TRBD1 TRBV20-1 14 many TGCAGTGCTACAGGGACAGGCGGTACCGAGACCCAGTACTTC CSATGTGGTETQYF
TRBJ1-1 - TRBV2 13 few TGTGCCAGCGACCTCGAGAGCAACACTGAAGCTTTCTTT CASDLESNTEAFF
TRBJ1-5 - TRBV28 15 many TGTGCCAGCAGTTCCCCAGGTGATCTGGGCCAGCCCCAGCATTTT CASSSPGDLGQPQHF
TRBJ1-6 TRBD1 TRBV5-1 14 many TGCGCCAGCAGCCCTCCGGGACAGAATTCACCCCTCCACTTT CASSPPGQNSPLHF
TRBJ1-2 - TRBV24-1 16 few TGTGCCACCAGTGAAAACTACGGGACGGCCGTTGCTGGCTACACCTTC CATSENYGTAVAGYTF
TRBJ2-2 - TRBV10-3 14 few TGTGCCATCAGTGCCCCAGAGAGCACCGGGGAGCTGTTTTTT CAISAPESTGELFF
TRBJ1-5 - TRBV7-2 13 many TGTGCCAGCAGCCCAACAGGGATTCGGCCCCAGCATTTT CASSPTGIRPQHF
TRBJ1-1 - TRBV7-2 14 many TGTGCCAGCAGCCATCAGGGGCGGGGGACTGAAGCTTTCTTT CASSHQGRGTEAFF
TRBJ2-3 - TRBV4-2 15 - TGTGCCAGCAGCCAAGATCGTTACGAGCGGGATACGCAGTATTTT CASSQDRYERDTQYF
TRBJ2-3 TRBD2 TRBV20-1 15 - TGCAGTGCTTATTATAGCGGGGGAGACACAGATACGCAGTATTTT CSAYYSGGDTDTQYF